This entry lists 23 T cell receptor beta chains sequenced from one sample in a study of blood T cell repertoires in COVID-19. The table came from immunoSEQ multiplex PCR; TCRdb's copy has only in-frame clones and leaves some out. Among roughly 140,000 clones listed, approximately 85% were seen once. Sequencing was done on a sample of peripheral blood. Source of these receptors: a woman between 55 and 75 years old with COVID-19, enrolled during active disease.

V and J are TRBV27 and TRBJ2-5, with 8 bases lining up with TRBD2. V lost 6 bases to trimming and J lost 5 bases; unmatched junction nucleotides: 11. This CDR3 is built from 15 residues. Germline lookup yields CDR1 MNHEY and CDR2 SMNVEV (reference sequence). The CDR3 is CASRQTSGTWETQYF. CDR3 DNA: TGTGCCAGCAGGCAAACTAGCGGCACGTGGGAGACCCAGTACTTC.

The genes are TRBV4-1 and TRBJ1-1, with D possibly matching TRBD1 (6 bases). Per germline, CDR1 MGHRA and CDR2 YSYEKL. Trimming removed 0 bases at V and 9 bases at J, with 20 bases between. This CDR3 region has 16 residues. The CDR3: CASSQDSQGKTGQAFF. As DNA, the CDR3 is TGCGCCAGCAGCCAAGATTCGCAGGGGAAAACGGGCCAAGCTTTCTTT.

The V and J genes are TRBV24-1 and TRBJ1-1; 7 nucleotides match TRBD1. The J segment lost 6 bases and the V segment lost 3 bases, leaving 3 bases of the junction unmatched. The CDR3 is 13 amino acids. The germline V gene encodes CDR1 KGHDR and CDR2 SFDVKD. DNA of the CDR3: TGTGCCACCAGTGATAGGGACAGTTCTGAAGCTTTCTTT. Translation gives CATSDRDSSEAFF.

The chain is built from TRBV5-1 and TRBJ2-5; 8 bases agree with TRBD2. V trimming: 0 bases; J trimming: 2 bases; junction bases outside the gene matches: 6. Germline-derived CDR1 and CDR2 are SGHRS and YFSETQ. This CDR3 is built from 16 residues. The CDR3 region is CASSLGLAGRQETQYF. CDR3 sequence (DNA): TGCGCCAGCAGCTTGGGGTTAGCGGGGAGGCAAGAGACCCAGTACTTC.

The chain combines TRBV5-1 with TRBJ2-7, with 11 bases aligning to TRBD1. Germline V gene lookup returns CDR1 SGHRS and CDR2 YFSETQ. This CDR3 has 15 residues. V lost 1 base and J lost 5; bases outside the gene matches: 5. The CDR3 DNA reads TGCGCCAGCAGCTTGTTGGGGACAGGGGGTCACGAGCAGTACTTC. Translation gives CASSLLGTGGHEQYF.

This chain uses TRBV18 with TRBJ1-1, with D perhaps TRBD1 (6 bases). The germline V gene has CDR1 KGHSH and CDR2 LQKENI. V lost 4 bases and J 1 base, leaving 10 bases between the germline ends. The CDR3 covers 14 residues. The chain's CDR3 is CASSLDRTNTEAFF. In DNA, the CDR3 is TGTGCCAGCTCACTCGACAGGACGAACACTGAAGCTTTCTTT.

V gene TRBV18 combines with J gene TRBJ1-1; D gene unclear. Germline CDR1 reads KGHSH; CDR2 reads LQKENI. This CDR3 has 14 residues. V lost 6 bases, J lost 0 bases, and 11 bases lay in between. The CDR3: CASSLLHMNTEAFF. The CDR3 DNA reads TGTGCCAGCTCTCTTCTGCACATGAACACTGAAGCTTTCTTT.

This chain uses TRBV27 with TRBJ2-5, with 7 bases that match TRBD1. The CDR3 length is 14 residues. The V segment lost 5 bases and the J segment 4 bases; nucleotides outside the gene matches: 7. Germline CDR1 reads MNHEY; CDR2 reads SMNVEV (reference sequence). The CDR3 loop is CASSHRQGRETQYF. The CDR3 nucleotides read TGTGCCAGCAGTCACCGACAGGGACGAGAGACCCAGTACTTC.

The chain links TRBV5-1 to TRBJ2-7; 9 bases match TRBD1. Unmatched junction bases numbered 8, after V lost 0 bases and J lost 4 bases. The germline gives CDR1 SGHRS, CDR2 YFSETQ. This CDR3 contains 16 residues. CDR3 bases: TGCGCCAGCAGCTTGGCCCTACAGGGGGCGCCTTACGAGCAGTACTTC. As protein: CASSLALQGAPYEQYF.

A single count supports this clone. The chain joins TRBV19 to TRBJ1-6; D might be TRBD1 (6 bases). V was pared by 5 bases and J by 10 bases, with 15 bases between. Germline CDR1 LNHDA, CDR2 SQIVND (reference sequence). The CDR3 is made up of 14 amino acids. CDR3 sequence (DNA): TGTGCCAGTAGTCACAGGGAGACAGGATCACCCCTCCACTTT. Its translation is CASSHRETGSPLHF.

The rearrangement joins TRBV2 to TRBJ1-6; D unclear. The CDR3 is 12 residues long. CDR1 is SNHLY and CDR2 is FYNNEI in the germline V gene. V shed 6 bases and J shed 6 bases, with 6 bases lying between them. The CDR3 sequence: CASSELNSPLHF. The CDR3 nucleotides read TGTGCCAGCAGCGAACTTAATTCACCCCTCCACTTT.

V usage is TRBV7-3 and J usage is TRBJ2-7; 9 bases line up with TRBD2. CDR1 SGHTA and CDR2 FQGTGA come from the germline V gene. Trimming took 5 bases from V and 1 from J; bases not matched to a gene: 6. CDR3 length: 15 amino acids. CDR3 sequence: CASSAGLASSYEQYF. CDR3 in DNA: TGTGCCAGCAGCGCGGGACTAGCTTCGTCCTACGAGCAGTACTTC.

The J gene is TRBJ1-1, the V gene TRBV6-5; possible D gene TRBD1, 6 bases. CDR3 size: 13 residues. Trimming took 8 bases from V and 2 from J, leaving 12 bases between them. Germline V gene sequence: CDR1 MNHEY, CDR2 SVGAGI. The DNA for the CDR3 is TGTGCCAGCTGCAGGACAGTCAACACTGAAGCTTTCTTT. Translated, it gives CASCRTVNTEAFF.

The CDR3 DNA follows: TGTGCCAGCAGCAGAGGGACAGAAAACATTCAGTACTTC. This sequence encodes CASSRGTENIQYF. The chain carries TRBV7-9 and TRBJ2-4; 7 positions match TRBD1. Germline V lookup: CDR1 SEHNR, CDR2 FQNEAQ (reference sequence). The length of the CDR3 is 13 residues. Trimming cost V 5 bases and J 5 bases; bases outside gene matches: 3.

This chain links TRBV4-1 with TRBJ1-5; 9 bases fit TRBD1. The CDR3 consists of 16 residues. The germline V gene has CDR1 MGHRA and CDR2 YSYEKL. V gave up 3 bases and J gave up 6 bases; unmatched junction bases: 9. The CDR3 DNA follows: TGCGCCAGCAGCCACCCGGACAGGGGAAATGCTCAGCCCCAGCATTTT. Translation gives CASSHPDRGNAQPQHF.

V is TRBV4-2 and J is TRBJ2-7; 10 bases map to TRBD2. The V and J ends lost 3 bases and 0 bases, in that order; junction bases with no gene match: 8. Germline CDR1 and CDR2: LGHNA and YNFKEQ. CDR3 length: 17 amino acids. This CDR3 is CASSHHPLAGDSYEQYF. DNA of the CDR3: TGTGCCAGCAGCCACCACCCGCTAGCGGGGGACTCCTACGAGCAGTACTTC.

J is TRBJ2-1 and V is TRBV9, with unresolved D. CDR3 length: 15 amino acids. V shed 6 bases and J shed 0 bases, with 13 bases lying between them. Germline values: CDR1 SGDLS, CDR2 YYNGEE. CDR3 in amino acids: CASTETPSSYNEQFF. The CDR3 nucleotides are TGTGCCAGCACCGAGACTCCTAGCTCCTACAATGAGCAGTTCTTC.

This clone was seen a single time. This chain joins TRBV9 and TRBJ2-5; 11 positions agree with TRBD2. Germline loops: CDR1 SGDLS, CDR2 YYNGEE. The CDR3 loop spans 16 amino acids. Trimming took 1 base from V and 1 from J; bases not matched to a gene: 3. CDR3 amino acids: CASSVLAGGPQETQYF. For the CDR3, the DNA is TGTGCCAGCAGCGTACTAGCGGGGGGCCCCCAAGAGACCCAGTACTTC.

The chain employs TRBV10-3 and TRBJ2-7; 8 nucleotides agree with TRBD2. The CDR3 runs to 17 residues. The trim removed 3 bases at V and 6 bases at J, leaving 16 bases unmatched. Germline lookup yields CDR1 ENHRY and CDR2 SYGVKD. Here the CDR3 reads CAISDPRYGSGVGEQYF. CDR3 DNA sequence: TGTGCCATCAGTGACCCGCGATACGGTAGCGGGGTCGGCGAGCAGTACTTC.

The V and J genes are TRBV28 and TRBJ2-3, with a possible D match to TRBD1 (6 bases). CDR3 length: 14 residues. Germline CDR1 reads MDHEN; CDR2 reads SYDVKM. Trimming removed 5 bases from V and 1 base from J, with 10 bases in between. The chain's CDR3 is CASSRTVRTDTQYF. CDR3 in DNA: TGTGCCAGCAGTCGGACAGTCCGCACAGATACGCAGTATTTT.

The V gene is TRBV7-2, the J gene TRBJ2-2, with no clear D. Per germline, CDR1 SGHTA and CDR2 FQGNSA. With 2 bases removed from V and 6 bases from J, the gap between germline ends came to 13 bases. The CDR3 length is 15 residues. DNA of the CDR3: TGTGCCAGCAGCTTATCCAAGACTCTCGCCGGGGAGCTGTTTTTT. Its protein is CASSLSKTLAGELFF.

The rearrangement joins TRBV6-5 to TRBJ2-1, with TRBD2 matching 8 bases. The length of the CDR3 is 13 residues. CDR1 is MNHEY and CDR2 is SVGAGI in the germline V gene. Trimming removed 6 bases from V and 10 bases from J; junction bases left unmatched: 8. DNA for the CDR3: TGTGCCAGCAGACAGGGACTAGAACGCGAGCAGTTCTTC. Protein sequence: CASRQGLEREQFF.

This clone has just a few counts. The chain carries TRBV19 and TRBJ2-1, with 8 bases identical to TRBD2. V shed 0 bases and J 0 bases; nucleotides not matched to a gene: 4. Germline lookup yields CDR1 LNHDA and CDR2 SQIVND (reference sequence). CDR3 length equals 17 residues. The CDR3 DNA is TGTGCCAGTAGTATAGATAGCCTAGCGGGCTCCTACAATGAGCAGTTCTTC. The encoded protein is CASSIDSLAGSYNEQFF.